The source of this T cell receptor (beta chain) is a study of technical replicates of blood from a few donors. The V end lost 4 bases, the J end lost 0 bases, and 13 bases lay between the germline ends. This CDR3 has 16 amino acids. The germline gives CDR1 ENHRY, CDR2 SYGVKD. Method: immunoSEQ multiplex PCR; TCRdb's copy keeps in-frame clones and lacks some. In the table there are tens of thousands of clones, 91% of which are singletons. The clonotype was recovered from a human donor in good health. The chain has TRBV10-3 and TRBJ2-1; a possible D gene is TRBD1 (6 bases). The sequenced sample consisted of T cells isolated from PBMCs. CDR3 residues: CAISGQAISSYNEQFF. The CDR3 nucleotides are TGTGCCATCAGTGGACAGGCCATTAGCTCCTACAATGAGCAGTTCTTC.